This T cell receptor (beta chain) was retrieved from a study of T cells in Graves' hyperthyroidism and ophthalmopathy. The CDR3 totals 15 residues. Trimming removed 4 bases from V and 4 bases from J; junction bases left unmatched: 9. Germline lookup yields CDR1 SGHRS and CDR2 YFSETQ. No progression to ophthalmopathy during 18 months of follow-up defined stable disease. Uncontrolled infection, other autoimmune disease, pregnancy and lactation each barred patients from inclusion. Clinical symptoms, serum thyroxine, TRAb, thyroid ultrasound and orbital computed tomography established diagnosis. Overall study findings and caveats: Most thyroid clonotypes that were expanded above 0.001 also turned up in blood.

Template material for amplifying TCR beta CDR3 regions consisted of RNA transcripts. Primed by the HTBI set, a first-round RT-PCR was run on the TCR CDR3. TCRdb re-called the multiplex PCR reads through MiXCR, storing one row per CDR3 protein. The repertoire holds hundreds of thousands of distinct CDR3 sequences, 40% to 55% seen once, with roughly 8.2% in the top ten. In the case of this clonotype: Its antigen is as yet unknown.

The sample taken for sequencing was peripheral blood or thyroid tissue (not recorded which). The receptor's source is a woman younger than 35 with Graves' hyperthyroidism. The rearrangement uses TRBV5-1 and TRBJ2-7; 9 bases map to TRBD2. This CDR3 is CASSQTGTSQYEQYF. As DNA, the CDR3 is TGCGCCAGCAGCCAAACCGGGACTAGCCAGTACGAGCAGTACTTC.